This T cell receptor beta chain was sequenced in a study of beta chain features in type 1 diabetes. Study findings and constraints: Type 1 diabetes patients showed a moderate but significant shortening of TCRB CDR3s in all four CD4+ subsets.

This CDR3 is built from 12 residues. The germline V gene encodes CDR1 SQVTM and CDR2 ANQGSEA. With 5 bases removed from V and 2 bases from J, the gap between germline ends came to 9 bases. Reverse transcription of all isolated RNA meant that expressed TCRB transcripts were sequenced. Libraries were prepared by immunoSEQ multiplex PCR; TCRdb keeps only in-frame clonotypes and omits some of them. The profile shows 160,000 or so clones, approximately 9.9% of them singletons. As to this clone: What it binds is unknown.

The chain joins TRBV29-1 to TRBJ1-2; D is unclear. This receptor was obtained from a young woman in good health. Material: central memory CD4+ T cells from blood. CDR3 DNA: TGCAGCGTTTCCCAGGCAAACTATGGCTACACCTTC. Translating gives CSVSQANYGYTF.